This T cell receptor (beta chain) was identified in a study of T-cell memory formation after mild COVID-19. 5'RACE with constant-segment primers yielded barcoded, UMI-tagged TCR alpha and TCR beta cDNA libraries. In TCRdb, the 5' RACE reads were re-called with MiXCR into one record per CDR3 protein. The sample contains under 90,000 distinct CDR3 sequences, over 11% of which appear only once. V lost 6 bases and J 3 bases, leaving 11 bases between the germline ends. Germline V lookup: CDR1 MGHRA, CDR2 YSYEKL. The CDR3 runs to 13 residues. V gene TRBV4-1 combines with J gene TRBJ1-1; D perhaps matches TRBD1 (5 bases). Source material: PBMCs or a T cell subset sorted from them (not recorded which). This sequence originates from an adult woman who had mild COVID-19 (a few samples of this study predate the infection). Cell type and time point are not known. The CDR3 sequence is CASSLGEDTEAFF. Written as DNA, the CDR3 is TGCGCCAGCAGTTTAGGGGAGGACACTGAAGCTTTCTTT.